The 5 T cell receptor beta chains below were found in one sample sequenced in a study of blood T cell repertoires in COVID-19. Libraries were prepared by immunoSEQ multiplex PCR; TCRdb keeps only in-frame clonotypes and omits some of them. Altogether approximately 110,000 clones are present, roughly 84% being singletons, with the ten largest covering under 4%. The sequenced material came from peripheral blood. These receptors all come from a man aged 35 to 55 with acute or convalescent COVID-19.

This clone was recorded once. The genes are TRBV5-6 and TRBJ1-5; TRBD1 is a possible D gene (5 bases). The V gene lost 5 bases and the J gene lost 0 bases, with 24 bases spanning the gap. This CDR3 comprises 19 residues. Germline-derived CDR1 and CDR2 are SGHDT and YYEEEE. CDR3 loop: CASRAGLVQADYSNQPQHF. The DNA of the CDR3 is TGTGCCAGCAGAGCTGGATTGGTACAGGCCGATTATAGCAATCAGCCCCAGCATTTT.

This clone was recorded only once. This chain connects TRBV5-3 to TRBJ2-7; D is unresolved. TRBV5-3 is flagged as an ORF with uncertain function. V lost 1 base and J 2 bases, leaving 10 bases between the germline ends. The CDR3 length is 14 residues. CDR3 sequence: CARSLTRITYEQYF. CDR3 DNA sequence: TGTGCCAGAAGCTTGACTCGTATTACCTACGAGCAGTACTTC.

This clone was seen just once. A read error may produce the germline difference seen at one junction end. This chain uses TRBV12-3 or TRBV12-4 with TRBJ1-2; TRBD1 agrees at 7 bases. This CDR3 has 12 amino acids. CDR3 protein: CACRQGNYGYTF. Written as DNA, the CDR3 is TGTGCCTGCAGACAGGGAAACTATGGCTACACCTTC.

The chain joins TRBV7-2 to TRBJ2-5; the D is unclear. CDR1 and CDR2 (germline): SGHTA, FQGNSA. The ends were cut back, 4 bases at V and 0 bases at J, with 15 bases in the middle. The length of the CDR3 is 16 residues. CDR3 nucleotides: TGTGCCAGCAGCTCGAGGATCAGAGTTTACCAAGAGACCCAGTACTTC. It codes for CASSSRIRVYQETQYF.

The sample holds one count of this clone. This CDR3 is CASSRNRENTEAFF. The CDR3 DNA sequence: TGTGCCAGCAGCAGAAACAGGGAGAACACTGAAGCTTTCTTT. J is TRBJ1-1 and V is TRBV7-9, with D perhaps TRBD1 (6 bases). The CDR3 has 14 amino acids. The germline V gene encodes CDR1 SEHNR and CDR2 FQNEAQ (reference sequence). The V and J ends lost 5 bases and 1 base respectively, with 11 bases between them. Drawing the rest from reference TRBV7-9 and TRBJ1-1, the complete variable domain is DTGVSQNPRHKITKRGQNVTFRCDPISEHNRLYWYRQTLGQGPEFLTYFQNEAQLEKSRLLSDRFSAERPKGSFSTLEIQRTEQGDSAMYLCASSRNRENTEAFFGQGTRLTVV.